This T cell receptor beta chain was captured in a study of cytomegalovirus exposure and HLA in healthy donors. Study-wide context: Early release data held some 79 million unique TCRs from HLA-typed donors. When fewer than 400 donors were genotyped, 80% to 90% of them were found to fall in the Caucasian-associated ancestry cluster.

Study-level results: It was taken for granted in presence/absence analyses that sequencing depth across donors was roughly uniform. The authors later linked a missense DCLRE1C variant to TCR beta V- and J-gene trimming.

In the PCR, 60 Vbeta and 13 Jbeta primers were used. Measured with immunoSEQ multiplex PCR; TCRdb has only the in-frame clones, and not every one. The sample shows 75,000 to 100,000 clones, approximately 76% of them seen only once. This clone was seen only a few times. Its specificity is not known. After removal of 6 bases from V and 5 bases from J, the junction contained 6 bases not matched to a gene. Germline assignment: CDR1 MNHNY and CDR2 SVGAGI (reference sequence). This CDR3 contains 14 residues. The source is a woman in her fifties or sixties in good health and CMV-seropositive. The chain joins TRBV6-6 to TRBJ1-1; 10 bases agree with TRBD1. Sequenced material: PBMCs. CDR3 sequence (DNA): TGTGCCAGCAGATCGACAGGGGGCCAGACTGAAGCTTTCTTT. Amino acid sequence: CASRSTGGQTEAFF.